This record looks at one T cell receptor (beta chain) sequence and its context. What it binds is not known. Sequenced by immunoSEQ multiplex PCR; TCRdb stores in-frame clones only, minus some. The sample carries around 180,000 clones, more than 75% recorded once. The sample originates from a study of T cell responses to AZD1222 COVID-19 vaccine. Points from the study as a whole: Following two doses of AZD1222, Spike-specific TCR breadth and depth rose. Nearly half of the spike-specific TCRs reportedly recognize variant regions that carry no mutations. Only a handful of people who got AZD1222 tested seropositive at baseline. The CD4 TCRs associated with vaccination extended across spike and predominated at 160-218 and 743-854.

The specimen was peripheral blood, collected 28 days after the second AZD1222 dose. The clonotype originates from an adult who received the AZD1222 COVID-19 vaccine.

The CDR3 here is CASGDPGRTDTQYF. For the CDR3, the DNA is TGTGCCAGTGGGGACCCGGGGCGGACAGATACGCAGTATTTT. The chain couples TRBV19 to TRBJ2-3; D is perhaps TRBD1 or TRBD2 (5 bases each). Trimming took 8 bases from V and 3 from J, leaving 15 bases between them. Per germline, CDR1 LNHDA and CDR2 SQIVND (reference sequence). This CDR3 comprises 14 residues.